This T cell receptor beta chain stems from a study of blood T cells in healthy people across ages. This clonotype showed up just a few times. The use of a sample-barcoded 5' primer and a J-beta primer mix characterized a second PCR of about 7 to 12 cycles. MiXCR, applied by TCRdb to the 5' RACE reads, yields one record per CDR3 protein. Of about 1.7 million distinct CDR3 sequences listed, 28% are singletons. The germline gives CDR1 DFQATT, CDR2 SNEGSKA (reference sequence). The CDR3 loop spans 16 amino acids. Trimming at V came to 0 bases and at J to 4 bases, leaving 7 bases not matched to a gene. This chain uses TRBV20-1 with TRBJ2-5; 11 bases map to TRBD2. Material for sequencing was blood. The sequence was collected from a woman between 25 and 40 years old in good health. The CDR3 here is CSARDQTSGIVETQYF. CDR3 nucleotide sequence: TGCAGTGCTAGAGATCAGACTAGCGGGATTGTAGAGACCCAGTACTTC.